This is a list of T cell receptor beta chains from one sample in a study of blood T cell repertoires in COVID-19. TCRdb's copy holds only in-frame clones and misses some; the assay was immunoSEQ multiplex PCR. The sample gives approximately 360,000 clones, over 80% of which show up once; approximately 5% is in the top ten. The sequenced sample was PBMCs or T cells enriched from blood (not recorded which). All receptors come from a woman between 50 and 59 years old who had recovered from COVID-19. Each CDR3 is given with its conserved first and last residue. D genes are given only for firm matches. Clone size is shown for a subset of rows, as once, few, many or a class of expanded clone.

V gene,CDR3 length,clone size,D gene,J gene,CDR3 protein,CDR3 DNA
TRBV3-1/TRBV3-2,15,-,-,TRBJ1-6,CASSQQRGRNSPLHF,TGTGCCAGCAGCCAACAACGGGGAAGGAATTCACCCCTCCACTTT
TRBV7-9,15,-,TRBD1,TRBJ2-2,CASSDRTGGTGELFF,TGTGCCAGCAGCGACCGGACAGGGGGCACCGGGGAGCTGTTTTTT
TRBV6-2/TRBV6-3,13,-,-,TRBJ2-7,CASSRDTNYEQYF,TGTGCCAGCAGTCGGGACACTAACTACGAGCAGTACTTC
TRBV7-2,16,-,-,TRBJ1-4,CASSLAIRATNEKLFF,TGTGCCAGCAGCTTAGCGATCAGGGCAACTAATGAAAAACTGTTTTTT
TRBV7-3,17,-,TRBD2,TRBJ2-1,CASSSSGGASSYNEQFF,TGTGCCAGCAGCTCCAGCGGGGGGGCCTCATCCTACAATGAGCAGTTCTTC
TRBV14,13,-,TRBD1,TRBJ1-2,CASRVQGAHGYTF,TGTGCCAGCAGAGTACAGGGGGCGCATGGCTACACCTTC
TRBV5-1,15,many,-,TRBJ2-5,CASSLGQIVQETQYF,TGCGCCAGCAGCTTGGGCCAGATTGTCCAAGAGACCCAGTACTTC
TRBV5-4,13,-,-,TRBJ1-1,CVSSPSPFTEAFF,TGTGTCAGCAGCCCCAGTCCCTTCACTGAAGCTTTCTTT
TRBV6-5,13,few,-,TRBJ1-2,CASSYSYAGGYTF,TGTGCCAGCAGTTACTCATACGCGGGCGGCTACACCTTC
TRBV29-1,15,-,TRBD2,TRBJ2-3,CSVEGLAGEGVTQYF,TGCAGCGTTGAAGGACTAGCGGGAGAGGGGGTGACGCAGTATTTT
TRBV15,17,-,-,TRBJ1-1,CATSRHLPGTSNTEAFF,TGTGCCACCAGCAGGCACCTTCCCGGGACATCGAACACTGAAGCTTTCTTT
TRBV7-2,15,-,-,TRBJ1-4,CASSLDRATNEKLFF,TGTGCCAGCAGCTTAGACAGGGCAACTAATGAAAAACTGTTTTTT
TRBV5-8,15,-,-,TRBJ1-1,CASSSGLLGGTEAFF,TGTGCCAGCAGCTCCGGACTCCTGGGAGGTACTGAAGCTTTCTTT
TRBV29-1,11,-,TRBD1,TRBJ1-2,CSATGSYGYTF,TGCAGCGCGACAGGGTCCTATGGCTACACCTTC
TRBV9,14,-,TRBD1,TRBJ1-2,CASSVEGASYGYTF,TGTGCCAGCAGCGTAGAGGGGGCTAGCTATGGCTACACCTTC
TRBV20-1,11,-,TRBD1,TRBJ2-1,CSASGGQGQFF,TGCAGTGCTAGCGGAGGACAGGGGCAGTTCTTC
TRBV18,14,-,-,TRBJ1-2,CASSLGAGNYGYTF,TGTGCCAGCTCCTTGGGGGCAGGCAACTATGGCTACACCTTC
TRBV2,14,-,-,TRBJ2-4,CASSESRLKNIQYF,TGTGCCAGCAGTGAATCCAGACTGAAAAACATTCAGTACTTC
TRBV12-5,14,-,TRBD1,TRBJ1-5,CASGLGQGPQPQHF,TGTGCTAGTGGTTTGGGACAGGGGCCCCAGCCCCAGCATTTT
TRBV7-2,15,-,-,TRBJ1-2,CASSLGLGDYYGYTF,TGTGCCAGCAGCTTAGGGCTGGGGGACTACTATGGCTACACCTTC
TRBV30,16,-,-,TRBJ1-6,CAWTSTLRGPYSPLHF,TGTGCCTGGACTTCAACCCTCCGAGGGCCGTATTCACCCCTCCACTTT
TRBV18,13,-,-,TRBJ1-1,CASSPTLNTEAFF,TGTGCCAGCTCACCAACTCTGAACACTGAAGCTTTCTTT
TRBV5-1,17,-,TRBD1,TRBJ2-7,CASSLGPGQGSVYEQYF,TGCGCCAGCAGCTTGGGTCCGGGACAGGGGTCCGTTTACGAGCAGTACTTC
TRBV10-3,14,-,TRBD2,TRBJ2-1,CAANPGTRNNEQFF,TGTGCCGCGAATCCGGGGACTAGGAACAATGAGCAGTTCTTC
TRBV9,14,-,-,TRBJ1-1,CASSAGTKNTEAFF,TGTGCCAGCAGCGCCGGGACAAAGAACACTGAAGCTTTCTTT
TRBV6-6,14,-,-,TRBJ1-1,CASSAGLIFTEAFF,TGTGCCAGCAGTGCGGGACTTATTTTCACTGAAGCTTTCTTT
TRBV11-2,12,-,-,TRBJ2-1,CASSPQSPGQFF,TGTGCCAGCAGCCCCCAGTCTCCGGGTCAGTTCTTC
TRBV7-3,15,-,-,TRBJ2-7,CASSPRAAVRNEQYF,TGTGCCAGCAGCCCGAGGGCGGCGGTAAGGAACGAGCAGTACTTC
TRBV29-1,14,-,-,TRBJ2-1,CSASRIAAYNEQFF,TGCAGCGCATCGAGAATAGCGGCGTACAATGAGCAGTTCTTC